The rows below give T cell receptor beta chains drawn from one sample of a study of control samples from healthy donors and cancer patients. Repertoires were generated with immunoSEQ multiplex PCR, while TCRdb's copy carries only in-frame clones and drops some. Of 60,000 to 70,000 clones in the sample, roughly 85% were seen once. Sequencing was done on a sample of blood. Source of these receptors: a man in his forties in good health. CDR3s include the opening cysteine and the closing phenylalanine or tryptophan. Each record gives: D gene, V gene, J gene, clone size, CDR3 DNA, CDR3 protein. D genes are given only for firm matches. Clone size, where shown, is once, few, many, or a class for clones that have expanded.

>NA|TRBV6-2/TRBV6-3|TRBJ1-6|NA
TGTGCCAGCAGTTACTCGATGCCAAATGGCGGCTCACCCCTCCACTTT
CASSYSMPNGGSPLHF
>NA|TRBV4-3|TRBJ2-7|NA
TGCGCCAGCAGCCCCGCCCCATCCTACGAGCAGTACTTC
CASSPAPSYEQYF
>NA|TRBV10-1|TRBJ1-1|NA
TGCGCCAGGGGGGCCTGGACTGAAGCTTTCTTT
CARGAWTEAFF
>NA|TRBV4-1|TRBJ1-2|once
TGCGCCAGCAGCCAAGCCGGGTACGGGGTTGGCTACACCTTC
CASSQAGYGVGYTF
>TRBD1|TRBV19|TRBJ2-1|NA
TGTGCCAGTAGTATAGGAGGGACAGTATCTCATGAGCAGTTCTTC
CASSIGGTVSHEQFF
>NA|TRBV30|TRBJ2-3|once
TGTGCCCTCAGGACTGAAAGCACAGATACGCAGTATTTT
CALRTESTDTQYF
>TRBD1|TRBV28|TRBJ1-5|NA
TGTGCCAGCAGTTTAGATGATGGGGACAGAGGGACTCAGCCCCAGCATTTT
CASSLDDGDRGTQPQHF
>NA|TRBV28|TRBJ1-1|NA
TGTGCCAGCAGTTTGGGGGGTATGAACACTGAAGCTTTCTTT
CASSLGGMNTEAFF
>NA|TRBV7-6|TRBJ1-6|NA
TGTGCCAGCAGTCCCGCGGTCTCGAGCTCCTATAATTCACCCCTCCACTTT
CASSPAVSSSYNSPLHF
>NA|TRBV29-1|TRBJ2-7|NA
TGCAGCGTAACAGGTGAGGCCGGGAGACTCTCCTACGAGCAGTACTTC
CSVTGEAGRLSYEQYF
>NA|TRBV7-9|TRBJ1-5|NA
TGTGCCAGCGGGGGGAGCAATCAGCCCCAGCATTTT
CASGGSNQPQHF
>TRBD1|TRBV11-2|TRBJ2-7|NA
TGTGCCAGCAGCCCAAGGGACAGAACCTACGAGCAGTACTTC
CASSPRDRTYEQYF
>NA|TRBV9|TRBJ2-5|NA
TGTGCCAGCAGCGTAGGAACAGACTCAAAACCGTACTTC
CASSVGTDSKPYF
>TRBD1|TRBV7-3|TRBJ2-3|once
TGTGCCAGCAGCTCCCCCAGGGGGTTTCTCTATTTT
CASSSPRGFLYF
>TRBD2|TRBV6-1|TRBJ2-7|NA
TGTGCCAGCAGTGAAGAGGTAGCGGGGAACTACGAGCAGTACTTC
CASSEEVAGNYEQYF
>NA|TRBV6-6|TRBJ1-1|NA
TGTGCCAGCAGTTACTCGTCGGGGGCTTTCTTT
CASSYSSGAFF
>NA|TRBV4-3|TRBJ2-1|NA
TGCGCCAGCAGGGCAGATTTAGCCGCCTACAATGAGCAGTTCTTC
CASRADLAAYNEQFF
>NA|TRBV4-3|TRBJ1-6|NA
TGCGCCAGCAGCCAAGGTGCAGCCGCGGCATCACCCCTCCACTTT
CASSQGAAAASPLHF
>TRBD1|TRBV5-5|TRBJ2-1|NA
TGTGCCAGCAGCGTGGACAGGGTTACCGAGAGGTACAATGAGCAGTTCTTC
CASSVDRVTERYNEQFF
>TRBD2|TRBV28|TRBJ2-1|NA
TGTGCCAGCAGTCAAGCGGGGGGGGCCGCGAATGAGCAGTTCTTC
CASSQAGGAANEQFF
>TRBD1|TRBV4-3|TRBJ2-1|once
TGCGCCAGCAGCCCCGGACAGGGGGGCTACAATGAGCAGTTCTTC
CASSPGQGGYNEQFF
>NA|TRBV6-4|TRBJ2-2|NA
TGTGCCAGCAACCCTGATAGCGATGCCGGGGAGCTGTTTTTT
CASNPDSDAGELFF
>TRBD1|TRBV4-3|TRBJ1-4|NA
TGCGCCAGCAGCCTAACGGACAGGGGTCATGAAAAACTGTTTTTT
CASSLTDRGHEKLFF
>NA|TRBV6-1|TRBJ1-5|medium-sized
TGTGCCAGCAGTGACAGAAATAGCAATCAGCCCCAGCATTTT
CASSDRNSNQPQHF
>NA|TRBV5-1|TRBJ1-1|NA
TGCGCCAGCAGCACCGACAGAACACCTGAAGCTTTCTTT
CASSTDRTPEAFF
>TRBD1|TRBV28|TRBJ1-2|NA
TGTGCCAGCAGTTTACCTGGACAGGGGAGCTACACCTTC
CASSLPGQGSYTF
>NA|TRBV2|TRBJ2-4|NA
TGTGCCAGCAGTGAAAGAGGGATTATTCAGTACTTC
CASSERGIIQYF
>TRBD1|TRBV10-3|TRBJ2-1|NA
TGTGCCATCAGGGACAGGACTGATGAGCAGTTCTTC
CAIRDRTDEQFF
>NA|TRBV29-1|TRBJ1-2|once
TGCAGCGTTGAAGGTATCTATGGCTACACCTTC
CSVEGIYGYTF
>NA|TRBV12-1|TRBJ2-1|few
TGTGCCAGCAGCTTTGCCTCTGCAGGATTCTACAATGAGCAGTTCTTC
CASSFASAGFYNEQFF
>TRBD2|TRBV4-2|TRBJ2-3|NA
TGTGCCAGCAGCCAGCGGGAGGGCAGGACAGATACGCAGTATTTT
CASSQREGRTDTQYF
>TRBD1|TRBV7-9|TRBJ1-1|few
TGTGCCAGTACCTCCTACCCGGGACAGGGTGACACTGAAGCTTTCTTT
CASTSYPGQGDTEAFF
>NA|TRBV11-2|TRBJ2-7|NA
TGTGCCAGCAGCCTCGGACCCAGGGCCCCCTACGAGCAGTACTTC
CASSLGPRAPYEQYF
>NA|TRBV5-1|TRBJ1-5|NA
TGCGCCAGCAGCCTCCGTCCAGAAAGCAATCAGCCCCAGCATTTT
CASSLRPESNQPQHF
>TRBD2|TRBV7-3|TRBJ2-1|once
TGTGCCAGCAGCTTATTCCGGGGGGGCTACAATGAGCAGTTCTTC
CASSLFRGGYNEQFF
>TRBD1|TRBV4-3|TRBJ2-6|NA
TGCGCCAGCAGCCAGGGGACAGCTGGGGCCAACGTCCTGACTTTC
CASSQGTAGANVLTF
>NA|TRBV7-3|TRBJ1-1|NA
TGTGCCAGCAGCTTAACGTCCGGGGACACTGAAGCTTTCTTT
CASSLTSGDTEAFF
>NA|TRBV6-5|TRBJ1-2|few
TGTGCCAGCAGGCCCGGGCCGGTAGGCTACACCTTC
CASRPGPVGYTF
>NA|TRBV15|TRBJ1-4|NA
TGTGCCACCAGCAGAGAAAGTCGGGGGGAGAGTGAAAAACTGTTTTTT
CATSRESRGESEKLFF
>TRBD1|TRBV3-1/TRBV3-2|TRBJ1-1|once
TGTGCCAGCAGCCGAACTTACGGGACAGCAATGAACACTGAAGCTTTCTTT
CASSRTYGTAMNTEAFF
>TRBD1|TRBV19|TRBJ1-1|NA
TGTGCCAGTAGTATAGGGACAGGCCCCTATGAAGCTTTCTTT
CASSIGTGPYEAFF
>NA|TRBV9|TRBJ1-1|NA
TGTGCCAGCAGCGCCTCAGGGGACACTGAAGCTTTCTTT
CASSASGDTEAFF
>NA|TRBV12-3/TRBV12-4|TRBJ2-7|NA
TGTGCCAGCGGATACTTAGGCTACGAGCAGTACTTC
CASGYLGYEQYF
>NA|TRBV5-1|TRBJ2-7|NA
TGCGCCAGCAGCTTCGGATGGGGCTCCTACGAGCAGTACTTC
CASSFGWGSYEQYF
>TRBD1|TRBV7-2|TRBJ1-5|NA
TGTGCCAGCAGCCTGACAGGGGCGAGTCAGCCCCAGCATTTT
CASSLTGASQPQHF
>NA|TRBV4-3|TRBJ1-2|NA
TGCGCCAGCAGCCAAGTTCAGGACAGCGCTAACTATGGCTACACCTTC
CASSQVQDSANYGYTF
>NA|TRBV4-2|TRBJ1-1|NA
TGTGCCAGCACCGATTCTCAACAGGGCGGTACTGAAGCTTTCTTT
CASTDSQQGGTEAFF
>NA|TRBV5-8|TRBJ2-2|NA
TGTGCCAGCAGCTTGGCGGGGAGGAGTATAAACACCGGGGAGCTGTTTTTT
CASSLAGRSINTGELFF
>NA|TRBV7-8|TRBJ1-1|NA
TGTGCCAGTAGCTCGCGGCAGGGGCGAGGCACTGAAGCTTTCTTT
CASSSRQGRGTEAFF
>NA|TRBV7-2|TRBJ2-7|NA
TGTGCCACCCCAGCTGGCGGGGAAAGCTCCTACGAGCAGTACTTC
CATPAGGESSYEQYF
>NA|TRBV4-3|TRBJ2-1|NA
TGCGCCAGCAGCCAAGACATAGCAGTCAATGAGCAGTTCTTC
CASSQDIAVNEQFF
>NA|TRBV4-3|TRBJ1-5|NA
TGCGCCAGCAGCCCAGACGGGGACCGGCCCCAGCATTTT
CASSPDGDRPQHF
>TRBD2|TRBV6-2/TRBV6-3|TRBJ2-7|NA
TGTGCCAGCAGTTACGGAGTAGCGGGGGGATTCTACGAGCAGTACTTC
CASSYGVAGGFYEQYF
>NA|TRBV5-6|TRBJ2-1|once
TGTGCCAGCAGCTTGCGCTCCTCGGGGGCCGGGGGTGAGCAGTTCTTC
CASSLRSSGAGGEQFF
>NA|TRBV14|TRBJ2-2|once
TGTGCCAGCAGCCCAATCCCGTGGGACACCGGGGAGCTGTTTTTT
CASSPIPWDTGELFF
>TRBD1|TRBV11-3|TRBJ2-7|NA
TGTGCCAGTGGTGGGGGACAGGGGGGCTACGAGCAGTACTTC
CASGGGQGGYEQYF
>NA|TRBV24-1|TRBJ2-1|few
TGTGCCACCAGTGTCCTTCGGGGCAGGGTAATTTTCTTC
CATSVLRGRVIFF
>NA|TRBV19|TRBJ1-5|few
TGTGCCAGTAGCAACCCGGGACATAATAGCAATCAGCCCCAGCATTTT
CASSNPGHNSNQPQHF
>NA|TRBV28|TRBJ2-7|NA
TGTGCCAGCAGTTTGGCAGGCCCCTACGAGCAGTACTTC
CASSLAGPYEQYF